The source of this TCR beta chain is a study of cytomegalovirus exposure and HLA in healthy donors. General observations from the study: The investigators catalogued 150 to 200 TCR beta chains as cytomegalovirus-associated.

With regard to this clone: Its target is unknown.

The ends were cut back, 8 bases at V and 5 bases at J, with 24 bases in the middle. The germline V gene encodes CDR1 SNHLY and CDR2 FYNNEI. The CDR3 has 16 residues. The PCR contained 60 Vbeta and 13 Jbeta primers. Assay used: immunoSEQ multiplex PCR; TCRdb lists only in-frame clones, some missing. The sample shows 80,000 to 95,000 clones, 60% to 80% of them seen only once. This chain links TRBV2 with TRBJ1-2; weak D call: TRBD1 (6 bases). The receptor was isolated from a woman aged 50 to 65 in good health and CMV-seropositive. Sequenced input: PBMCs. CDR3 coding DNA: TGTGCCAGCCAGGCGGCAGCAGGACAGCGATTTTATGGCTACACCTTC. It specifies CASQAAAGQRFYGYTF.